This T cell receptor beta chain was documented in a study of T cell changes during pregnancy in multiple sclerosis (dated 2019 in TCRdb). Turning to the overall study: Changes in the T cell repertoire over the course of pregnancy were examined in this study in women with multiple sclerosis.

Libraries were prepared through the immunoSEQ multiplex PCR assay. TCRdb provides this immuneACCESS table in a form limited to in-frame rearrangements. Some clones are lacking; in checked studies, under half of them reflect an unresolved V gene, and why the rest are absent is not known. For this sample the table gives fewer than 140,000 clones, of which about 89% were detected only once. The ten largest clones represent roughly 1.5% of the sample. Notes on this clone: The antigen it recognizes is unknown. Within one base of it there is no much larger clone, and no base qualities were kept.

The germline V gene (reference sequence) sets CDR1 to SEHNR and CDR2 to FQNEAQ. The CDR3 measures 14 amino acids from cysteine to phenylalanine. Of all the DNA, just the CDR3 is kept, 42 bases in frame from base 1. V ends up 1 base short and J 4 bases short, with an unmatched junction base count of 3. The sample here was peripheral blood, taken before pregnancy. The chain is encoded by TRBV7-9 joined to TRBJ1-2; 7 middle bases align to TRBD1. This clonotype originated in a female donor with multiple sclerosis, enrolled in a pregnancy study. In nucleotides, the sequence is TGTGCCAGCAGCTTAGTTGGGGACAGCTATGGCTACACCTTC. This encodes CASSLVGDSYGYTF.